One T cell receptor (beta chain) is described in this entry. Its antigen is unknown. This entry comes from a study of cytomegalovirus exposure and HLA in healthy donors. For the study at large: Most donors, roughly 82% of around 400 genotyped, fell in the Caucasian-associated ancestry cluster.

PCR primers comprised 60 Vbeta and 13 Jbeta primers. The table came from immunoSEQ multiplex PCR; TCRdb's copy has only in-frame clones and leaves some out. The data contain 150,000 to 200,000 clones, under 80% of them singletons. CDR1 and CDR2 (germline): MNHEY, SVGAGI. There are 13 residues in the CDR3. The V end lost 2 bases, the J end lost 0 bases, and 4 bases lay between the germline ends. Study-wide results and limits: Earlier results showed most TCR beta V segments being productive about 87% or about 30% of the time.

This receptor was obtained from a female donor in good health and CMV-seronegative. The chain has TRBV6-5 and TRBJ1-1; D is undetermined. The sequenced sample was PBMCs. In nucleotides, the CDR3 is TGTGCCAGCAGTTACCAGTTGAACACTGAAGCTTTCTTT. As protein: CASSYQLNTEAFF.